This entry is about one T cell receptor (beta chain). Per the authors' pipeline: Reference gene primers were amplified, and this amplification served to estimate nucleated cell counts. Libraries were prepared by immunoSEQ multiplex PCR; TCRdb keeps only in-frame clonotypes and omits some of them. The V and J calls and clone size are taken from that table; D and trimming were inferred from the DNA. There are 130,000 or so clones in the sample; about 85% occur only once, and around 5% lies in the top ten. Germline V gene sequence: CDR1 MNHEY, CDR2 SMNVEV (reference sequence). The V and J ends lost 3 bases and 4 bases respectively, with 7 bases between them. This CDR3 spans 13 amino acids. The sample belongs to a study of blood T cell repertoires in COVID-19. Study summary: Samples representing acute and convalescent COVID-19 were sourced from the United States, Italy and Spain.

Enrollment of patients from Seattle took place during active infection, with longitudinal follow-up. The chain joins TRBV27 to TRBJ1-3; D may be TRBD1 (5 bases). The receptor was isolated from a woman in her seventies with COVID-19, enrolled during active disease. Material for sequencing was peripheral blood. The CDR3 sequence is CASSLDIGNTIYF. CDR3 DNA sequence: TGTGCCAGCAGTTTGGACATCGGAAACACCATATATTTT.